One sample yielded the 5 T cell receptor beta chains listed below, sequenced in a study of OX40 agonist ivuxolimab in advanced cancers. Repertoires were generated with immunoSEQ multiplex PCR, while TCRdb's copy carries only in-frame clones and drops some. The table lists tens of thousands of clones, under 90% of them singletons, with approximately 6.6% in the top ten. The input for sequencing was CD4+ or CD8+ T cells sorted from blood, taken in a trial of the OX40 agonist ivuxolimab. These TCRs come from an adult with an advanced solid tumor such as melanoma, head and neck, liver or kidney cancer.

The CDR3 protein is CASSPWGKGNEQFF. The CDR3 nucleotides are TGTGCCAGCAGCCCCTGGGGGAAGGGGAATGAGCAGTTCTTC. V is TRBV7-2 and J is TRBJ2-1; D assignment may be TRBD1 or TRBD2 (5 bases each). Germline loops: CDR1 SGHTA, CDR2 FQGNSA. The CDR3 spans 14 residues. V was shortened by 5 bases and J by 7 bases, with 15 bases between the two germline ends.

This clone was detected a few times. The genes are TRBV9 and TRBJ2-1; 9 nucleotides align to TRBD2. CDR3 size: 15 residues. CDR1 and CDR2 from the germline V gene are SGDLS and YYNGEE. J lost 8 bases, V lost 3 bases, and 9 bases had no gene match. The CDR3 nucleotides read TGTGCCAGCAGCGCTACTAGCGGGCCAGGAGATGAGCAGTTCTTC. It encodes CASSATSGPGDEQFF.

This chain joins TRBV4-3 and TRBJ2-7; 11 positions agree with TRBD2. The CDR3 consists of 16 residues. Germline V gene sequence: CDR1 LGHNA, CDR2 YSLEER. Unmatched junction bases numbered 4, after V lost 0 bases and J lost 3 bases. The DNA for the CDR3 is TGCGCCAGCAGCCAAGATCTAGGACTAGCGGGCTACGAGCAGTACTTC. Translated, it gives CASSQDLGLAGYEQYF.

The chain recombines TRBV5-1 with TRBJ1-1, with D unclear. The germline V gene encodes CDR1 SGHRS and CDR2 YFSETQ. The CDR3 consists of 12 residues. V was pared by 0 bases and J by 7 bases, with 7 bases between. CDR3 loop: CASSLEGVEAFF. The CDR3 DNA follows: TGCGCCAGCAGCTTGGAGGGAGTTGAAGCTTTCTTT.

The V call is TRBV7-2, the J call TRBJ2-5; TRBD2 aligns across 8 bases. This CDR3 comprises 18 residues. V dropped 5 bases and J dropped 2; count of bases not matched to a gene: 16. Germline assignment: CDR1 SGHTA and CDR2 FQGNSA. CDR3 DNA: TGTGCCAGCAGCCTCGTTGGGGCGGGGGGCCTCATACAAGAGACCCAGTACTTC. This gives the protein CASSLVGAGGLIQETQYF.